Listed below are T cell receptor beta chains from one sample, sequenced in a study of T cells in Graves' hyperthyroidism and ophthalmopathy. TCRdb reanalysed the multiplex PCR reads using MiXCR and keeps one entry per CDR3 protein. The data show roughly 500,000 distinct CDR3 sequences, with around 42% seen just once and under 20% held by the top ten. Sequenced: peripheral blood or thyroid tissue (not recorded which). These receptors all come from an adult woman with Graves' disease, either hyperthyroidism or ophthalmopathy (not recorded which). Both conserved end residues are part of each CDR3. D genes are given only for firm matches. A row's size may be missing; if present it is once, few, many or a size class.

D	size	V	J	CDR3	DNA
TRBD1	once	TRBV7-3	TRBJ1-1	CASSLDDDRGMNTEAFF	TGTGCCAGCAGCTTAGATGACGACAGGGGGATGAACACTGAAGCTTTCTTT
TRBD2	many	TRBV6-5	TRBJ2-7	CASRPLAGGIYEQYF	TGTGCCAGCAGACCCCTAGCGGGAGGCATCTACGAGCAGTACTTC
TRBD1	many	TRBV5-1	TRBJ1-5	CASSSGTGSQPQHF	TGCGCCAGCAGTTCCGGGACAGGGTCTCAGCCCCAGCATTTT
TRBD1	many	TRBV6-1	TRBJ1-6	CASSWDSYSPLHF	TGTGCCAGCAGTTGGGACAGCTATTCACCCCTCCACTTT
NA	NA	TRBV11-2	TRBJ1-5	CASSMRFSGRQCEHF	TGTGCCAGCAGCATGCGTTTTAGCGGGAGGCAATGCGAGCATTTT
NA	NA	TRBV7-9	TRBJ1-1	CASTSSTAEAFF	TGTGCCAGCACCTCCTCAACAGCTGAAGCTTTCTTT
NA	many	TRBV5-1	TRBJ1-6	CASSLTVGGNSPLHF	TGCGCCAGCAGCCTCACCGTGGGCGGAAATTCACCCCTCCACTTT
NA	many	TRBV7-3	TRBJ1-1	CASRLTGNTEAFF	TGTGCCAGCAGACTGACAGGGAACACTGAAGCTTTCTTT
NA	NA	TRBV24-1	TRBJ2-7	CATSDAGAYEQYF	TGTGCCACCAGTGATGCGGGCGCCTACGAGCAGTACTTC
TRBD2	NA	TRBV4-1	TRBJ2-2	CASSQAGLAGVPGELFF	TGCGCCAGCAGCCAAGCTGGACTAGCGGGAGTTCCCGGGGAGCTGTTTTTT
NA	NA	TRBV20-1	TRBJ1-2	CSARDLQVLYGYTF	TGCAGTGCTAGAGATCTTCAGGTGCTCTATGGCTACACCTTC
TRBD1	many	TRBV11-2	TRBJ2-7	CASSLWDRGVEQYF	TGTGCCAGCAGCCTGTGGGACAGGGGTGTCGAGCAGTACTTC
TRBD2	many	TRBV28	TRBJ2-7	CASSSQTSGGYEQYF	TGTGCCAGCAGTTCCCAGACTAGCGGAGGCTACGAGCAGTACTTC
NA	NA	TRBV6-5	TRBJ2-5	CASSRWMEETQYF	TGTGCCAGCAGTCGGTGGATGGAGGAGACCCAGTACTTC
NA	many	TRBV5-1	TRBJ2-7	CASSLAVYEQYF	TGCGCCAGCAGCTTGGCCGTCTACGAGCAGTACTTC
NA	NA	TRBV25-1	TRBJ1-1	CASSASQGSTEAFF	TGTGCCAGCAGTGCTAGTCAGGGTTCCACTGAAGCTTTCTTT
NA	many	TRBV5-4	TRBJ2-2	CASSFPGSGELFF	TGTGCCAGCAGCTTTCCAGGGTCCGGGGAGCTGTTTTTT
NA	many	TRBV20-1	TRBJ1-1	CSARPTGITEAFF	TGCAGTGCCAGACCAACAGGGATCACTGAAGCTTTCTTT
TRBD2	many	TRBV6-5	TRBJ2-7	CASSYPILAAVIEQYF	TGTGCCAGCAGTTACCCTATCCTAGCGGCCGTTATCGAGCAGTACTTC
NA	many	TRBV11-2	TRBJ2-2	CATRAGWNTGELFF	TGTGCCACACGAGCGGGTTGGAACACCGGGGAGCTGTTTTTT
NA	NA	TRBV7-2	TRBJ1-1	CASSLAVGTEAFF	TGTGCCAGCAGCTTAGCGGTGGGGACTGAAGCTTTCTTT
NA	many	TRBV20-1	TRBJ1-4	CSAPSLGEKLFF	TGCAGTGCTCCATCCTTGGGGGAAAAACTGTTTTTT
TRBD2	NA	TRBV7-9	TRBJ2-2	CASSPLASGGNTGELFF	TGTGCCAGCAGCCCCTTGGCTAGCGGGGGGAACACCGGGGAGCTGTTTTTT
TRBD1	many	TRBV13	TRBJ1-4	CASSSDRENEKLFF	TGTGCCAGCAGCTCGGACAGGGAAAATGAAAAACTGTTTTTT
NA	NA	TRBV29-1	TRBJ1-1	CSTRDGNTEAFF	TGCAGCACCCGGGACGGTAACACTGAAGCTTTCTTT
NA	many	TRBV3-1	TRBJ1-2	CASSPDGDNYGYTF	TGTGCCAGCAGCCCGGACGGAGATAACTATGGCTACACCTTC